This T cell receptor beta chain was obtained from a study of shared clonotypes between healthy human individuals. General study results and limits: In contrast to clonotypes shared by all four donors, non-shared clonotypes had lower generation probabilities.

The CDR3 runs 16 residues. With V trimmed by 2 bases and J by 6 bases, 8 bases remained unmatched. CDR1 is LNHNV, CDR2 YYDKDF, per germline (reference sequence). To note about this clone: Its specificity is unknown.

Assay: immunoSEQ multiplex PCR; the TCRdb copy retains only in-frame clones and omits some. The sample has about 2.1 million clones; 93% are singletons. Selected positively for CCR7 and CD45RO-negative, naive CD8 cells excluded terminally differentiated effector memory CD45RA+ cells. Sequencing was carried out using naive CD8+ T cells from PBMCs. The rearrangement joins TRBV15 to TRBJ2-3, with 10 bases lining up with TRBD1. The sequence was collected from a man aged 18 to 29 in good health. Some clones in this sample may be carry-over from other donors' samples. The CDR3 DNA reads TGTGCCACCAGCAGAATTGGGGGACAGGGGTGGGATACGCAGTATTTT. Translated: CATSRIGGQGWDTQYF.